The rows below give T cell receptor beta chains drawn from one sample of a study of blood T cell repertoires in COVID-19. The repertoire was sequenced with immunoSEQ multiplex PCR; TCRdb's copy has only in-frame clones and lacks some. Among 200,000 to 250,000 clones, around 86% were seen once, and the ten largest hold more than 2.5%. Sequencing input: peripheral blood. The origin of the receptors is a man in his 60s with acute or convalescent COVID-19. Each CDR3 is given with its conserved first and last residue. The order of the fields is D gene, clone size, V gene, J gene, CDR3 DNA, CDR3 protein. The D gene is left open where the match is weak. For some rows the clone size is stated as once, few or many, or as a class when expanded; others skip it.

TRBD2,few,TRBV3-1/TRBV3-2,TRBJ2-1,TGTGCCAGCAGCCCCCAGGGGGAGCGGGAGGGCTACAATGAGCAGTTCTTC,CASSPQGEREGYNEQFF
TRBD2,-,TRBV7-2,TRBJ2-3,TGTGCCAGCAGCTTAGATAGCGGGGGGTCGAGTTCCGATACGCAGTATTTT,CASSLDSGGSSSDTQYF
TRBD1,-,TRBV5-1,TRBJ2-7,TGCGCCAGCACCCAAGGGACAGGGAAGACCTACGAGCAGTACTTC,CASTQGTGKTYEQYF
-,-,TRBV28,TRBJ1-5,TGTGCCAGCAGTTTAATTCGGGGTATGGGCAATCAGCCCCAGCATTTT,CASSLIRGMGNQPQHF
-,-,TRBV7-8,TRBJ1-4,TGTGCCAGCAGCTTAGGATCCTGGGGGCCAAATGAAAAACTGTTTTTT,CASSLGSWGPNEKLFF
TRBD1,-,TRBV3-1/TRBV3-2,TRBJ1-2,TGTGCCAGCCGGGGGGACAGGGACTTCGCCTATGGCTACACCTTC,CASRGDRDFAYGYTF
-,-,TRBV27,TRBJ2-1,TGTGCCAGGGTAGCGGCACTCTCCTACAATGAGCAGTTCTTC,CARVAALSYNEQFF
-,-,TRBV5-1,TRBJ2-3,TGCGCCAGCAGCACGGAGGGGGCGAATACGCAGTATTTT,CASSTEGANTQYF
-,-,TRBV7-2,TRBJ2-4,TGTGCCAGCAGCTACCCCCGGGGGGCGGGGAACATTCAGTACTTC,CASSYPRGAGNIQYF
-,-,TRBV7-2,TRBJ1-3,TGTGCCAGCAGGCAATTCCGGACTGCTGGAAACACCATATATTTT,CASRQFRTAGNTIYF
-,-,TRBV19,TRBJ2-1,TGTGCCAGTAGTATACCCACCATTACTAGTCCCTACAATGAGCAGTTCTTC,CASSIPTITSPYNEQFF
-,-,TRBV27,TRBJ1-3,TGTGCCAGCAGTTTACTCTCTGGAAACACCATATATTTT,CASSLLSGNTIYF
TRBD2,-,TRBV24-1,TRBJ2-2,TGTGCCACCAGTGATTGGCGGGGGGTTAACACCGGGGAGCTGTTTTTT,CATSDWRGVNTGELFF
TRBD2,once,TRBV7-2,TRBJ2-5,TGTGCCAGCAGCGTCGGGACTAGCGGGGACCAAGAGACCCAGTACTTC,CASSVGTSGDQETQYF
-,-,TRBV6-6,TRBJ1-1,TGTGCCAGCAACCGAGGTGGGGAGACTGAAGCTTTCTTT,CASNRGGETEAFF
-,-,TRBV9,TRBJ2-3,TGTGCCAGCAGCGCCGGTCAGCGGTTAGGAACCGATACGCAGTATTTT,CASSAGQRLGTDTQYF
TRBD1,few,TRBV7-9,TRBJ1-4,TGTGCCAGCAGCCCCCAGACAGGGGTTGGTGAAAAACTGTTTTTT,CASSPQTGVGEKLFF
-,-,TRBV23-1,TRBJ1-2,TGCGCCAACTTCAAGACAGCAGACTATGGCTACACCTTC,CANFKTADYGYTF
-,-,TRBV14,TRBJ1-2,TGTGCCAGCAGCCAAGAAGGCAGGGAGGCCTATGGCTACACCTTC,CASSQEGREAYGYTF
TRBD2,-,TRBV7-6,TRBJ2-3,TGTGCCAGCAGCCAAGTAGCGGGGCGCACAGATACGCAGTATTTT,CASSQVAGRTDTQYF
-,-,TRBV7-8,TRBJ2-1,TGTGCCAGCAGCCCTTCCCACAATGAGCAGTTCTTC,CASSPSHNEQFF
TRBD1,-,TRBV3-1/TRBV3-2,TRBJ2-7,TGTGCCAGCAGCAGGGACAGCTTGATCGAGCAGTACTTC,CASSRDSLIEQYF